The clone carrying this T cell receptor beta chain was recorded only once. Its antigen is as yet unknown. The PCR employed 60 Vbeta primers together with 13 Jbeta primers. As originally analysed: There were about 86 million unique TCR beta chains by a later count, and approximately 10 million of them were shared. The data were produced by immunoSEQ multiplex PCR, yet TCRdb's version contains in-frame clones alone and is incomplete. V, J and clone size derive from that table, while D and trimming were established from the DNA sequence. The repertoire has some 130,000 clones, around 74% of them found once; the top ten carry 7.3%. CDR1 and CDR2 from the germline V gene are MNHEY and SMNVEV (reference sequence). This CDR3 spans 14 amino acids. The germline V and J ends were trimmed by 0 bases and 2 bases, with 8 bases remaining between them. The data belong to a study of cytomegalovirus exposure and HLA in healthy donors. Overall study results and limits: The authors listed around 150 TCR beta chains as cytomegalovirus-associated. Presence/absence analyses took donor sequencing depth as roughly uniform. One variant, a missense change in DCLRE1C, was linked in a later analysis to TCR beta V- and J-gene trimming.

The chain joins TRBV27 to TRBJ2-7; D call uncertain. The sample was PBMCs. The sequence derives from a male donor in good health and CMV-seronegative. The DNA of the CDR3 is TGTGCCAGCAGTTTATCGCTCAAGCCCTACGAGCAGTACTTC. Translation gives CASSLSLKPYEQYF.